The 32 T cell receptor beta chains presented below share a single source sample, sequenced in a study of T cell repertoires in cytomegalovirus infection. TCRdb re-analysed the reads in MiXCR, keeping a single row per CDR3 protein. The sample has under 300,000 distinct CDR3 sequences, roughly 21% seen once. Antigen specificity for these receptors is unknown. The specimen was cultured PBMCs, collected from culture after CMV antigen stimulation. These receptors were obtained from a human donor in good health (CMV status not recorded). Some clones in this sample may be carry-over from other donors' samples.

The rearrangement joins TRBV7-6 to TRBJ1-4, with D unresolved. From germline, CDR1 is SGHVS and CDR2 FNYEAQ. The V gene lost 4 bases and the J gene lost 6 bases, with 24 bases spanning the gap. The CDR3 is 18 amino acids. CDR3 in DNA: TGTGCCAGCAGCTACCCCTGGCAGGAATCACCTTCCGATGAAAAACTGTTTTTT. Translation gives CASSYPWQESPSDEKLFF.

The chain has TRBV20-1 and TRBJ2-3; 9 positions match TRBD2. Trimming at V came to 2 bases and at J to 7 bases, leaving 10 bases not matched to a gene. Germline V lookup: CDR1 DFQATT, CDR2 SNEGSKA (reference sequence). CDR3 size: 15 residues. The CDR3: CSARLTGTSSYTQYF. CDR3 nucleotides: TGCAGTGCTAGACTCACCGGGACTAGCAGCTATACGCAGTATTTT.

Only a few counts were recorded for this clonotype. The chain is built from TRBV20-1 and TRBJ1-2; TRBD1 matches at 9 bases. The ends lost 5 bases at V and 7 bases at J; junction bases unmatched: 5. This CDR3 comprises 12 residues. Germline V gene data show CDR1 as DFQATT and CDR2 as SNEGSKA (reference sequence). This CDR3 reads CSAWTGEGGYTF. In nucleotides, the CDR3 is TGCAGTGCTTGGACAGGGGAGGGTGGCTACACCTTC.

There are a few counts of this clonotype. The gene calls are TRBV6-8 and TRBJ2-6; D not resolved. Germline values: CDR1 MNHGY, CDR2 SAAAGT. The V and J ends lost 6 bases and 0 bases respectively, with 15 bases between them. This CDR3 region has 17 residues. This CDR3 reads CASRRASTRSGANVLTF. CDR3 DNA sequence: TGTGCCAGCAGAAGAGCATCCACCCGCTCTGGGGCCAACGTCCTGACTTTC.

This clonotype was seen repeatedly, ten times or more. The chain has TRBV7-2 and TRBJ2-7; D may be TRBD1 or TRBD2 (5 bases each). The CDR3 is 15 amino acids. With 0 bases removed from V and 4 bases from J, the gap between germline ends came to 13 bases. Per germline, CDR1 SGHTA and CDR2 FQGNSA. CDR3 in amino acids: CASSLAHAGAYEQYF. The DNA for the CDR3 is TGTGCCAGCAGCTTAGCCCACGCCGGGGCTTACGAGCAGTACTTC.

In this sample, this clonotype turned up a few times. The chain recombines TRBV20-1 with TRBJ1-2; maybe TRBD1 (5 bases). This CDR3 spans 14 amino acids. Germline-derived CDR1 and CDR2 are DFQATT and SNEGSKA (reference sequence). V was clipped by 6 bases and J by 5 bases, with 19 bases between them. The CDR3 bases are TGCAGTGCCTCTCCCGGGGGGGAGCGGTATGGCTACACCTTC. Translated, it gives CSASPGGERYGYTF.

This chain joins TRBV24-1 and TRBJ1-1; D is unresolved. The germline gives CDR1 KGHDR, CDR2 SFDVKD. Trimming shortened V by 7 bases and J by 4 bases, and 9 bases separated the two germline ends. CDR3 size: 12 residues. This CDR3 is CATRGKSTEAFF. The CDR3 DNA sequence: TGTGCCACCAGAGGGAAAAGCACTGAAGCTTTCTTT.

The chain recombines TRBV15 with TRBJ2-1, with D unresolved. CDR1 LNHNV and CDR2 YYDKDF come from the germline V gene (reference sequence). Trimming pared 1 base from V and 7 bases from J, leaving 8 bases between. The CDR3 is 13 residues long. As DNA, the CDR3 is TGTGCCACCAGCAGAGTGATGGGGAATGAGCAGTTCTTC. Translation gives CATSRVMGNEQFF. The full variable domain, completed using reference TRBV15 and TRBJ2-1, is DAMVIQNPRYQVTQFGKPVTLSCSQTLNHNVMYWYQQKSSQAPKLLFHYYDKDFNNEADTPDNFQSRRPNTSFCFLDIRSPGLGDTAMYLCATSRVMGNEQFFGPGTRLTVL.

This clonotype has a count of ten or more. This CDR3 reads CASSQSGSTDTQYF. CDR3 DNA: TGTGCCAGTAGCCAAAGCGGGAGCACAGATACGCAGTATTTT. The V gene is TRBV19, the J gene TRBJ2-3, with D perhaps matching TRBD2 (6 bases). Germline V gene lookup returns CDR1 LNHDA and CDR2 SQIVND (reference sequence). CDR3 length equals 14 residues. Trimming removed 6 bases at V and 0 bases at J, with 10 bases between.

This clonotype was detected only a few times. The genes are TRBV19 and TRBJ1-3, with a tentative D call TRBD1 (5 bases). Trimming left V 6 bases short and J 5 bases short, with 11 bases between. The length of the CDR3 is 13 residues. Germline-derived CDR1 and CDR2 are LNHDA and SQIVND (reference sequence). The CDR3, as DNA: TGTGCCAGTAGCCCGGGGCCCCGAAACACCATATATTTT. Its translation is CASSPGPRNTIYF.

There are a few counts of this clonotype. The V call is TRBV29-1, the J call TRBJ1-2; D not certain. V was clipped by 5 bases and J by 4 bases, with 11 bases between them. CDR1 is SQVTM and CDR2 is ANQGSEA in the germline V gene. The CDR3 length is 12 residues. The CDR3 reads CSVLDFTYGYTF. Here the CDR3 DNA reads TGCAGCGTTCTAGATTTCACCTATGGCTACACCTTC.

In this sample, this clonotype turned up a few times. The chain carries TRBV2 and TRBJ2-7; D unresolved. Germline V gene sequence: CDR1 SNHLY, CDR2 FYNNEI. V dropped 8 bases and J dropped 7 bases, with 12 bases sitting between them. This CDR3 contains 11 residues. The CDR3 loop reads CASAQSKEQYF. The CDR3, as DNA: TGTGCCAGCGCACAGTCGAAGGAGCAGTACTTC.

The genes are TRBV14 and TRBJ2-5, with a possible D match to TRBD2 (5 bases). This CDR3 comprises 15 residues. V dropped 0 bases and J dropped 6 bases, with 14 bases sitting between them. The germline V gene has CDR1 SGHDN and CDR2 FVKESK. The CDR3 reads CASSQDLGSGKTQYF. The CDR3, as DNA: TGTGCCAGCAGCCAAGATCTAGGGAGTGGAAAGACCCAGTACTTC.

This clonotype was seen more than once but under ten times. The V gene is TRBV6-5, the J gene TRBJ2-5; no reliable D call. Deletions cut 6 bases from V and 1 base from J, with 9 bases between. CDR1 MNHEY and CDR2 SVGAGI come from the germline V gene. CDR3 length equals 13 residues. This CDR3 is CASSPMSQETQYF. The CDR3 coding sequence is TGTGCCAGCAGCCCTATGTCCCAAGAGACCCAGTACTTC.

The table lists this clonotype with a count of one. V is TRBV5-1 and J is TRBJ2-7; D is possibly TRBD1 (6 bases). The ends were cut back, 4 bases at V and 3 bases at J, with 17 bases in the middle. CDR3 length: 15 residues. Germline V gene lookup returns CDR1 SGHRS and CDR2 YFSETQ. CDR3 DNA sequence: TGCGCCAGCAGCCCTGGGACAAGAAACAACTACGAGCAGTACTTC. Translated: CASSPGTRNNYEQYF.

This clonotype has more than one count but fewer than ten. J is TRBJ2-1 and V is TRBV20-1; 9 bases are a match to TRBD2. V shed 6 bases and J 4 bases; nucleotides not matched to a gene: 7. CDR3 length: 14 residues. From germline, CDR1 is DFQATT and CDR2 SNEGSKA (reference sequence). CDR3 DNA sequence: TGCAGTGCCCTTCGGACTAGCGAGTACAATGAGCAGTTCTTC. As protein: CSALRTSEYNEQFF.

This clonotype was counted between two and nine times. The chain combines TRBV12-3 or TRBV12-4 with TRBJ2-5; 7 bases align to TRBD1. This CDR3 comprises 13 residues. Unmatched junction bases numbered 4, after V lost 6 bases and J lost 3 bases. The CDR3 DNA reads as TGTGCCAGCAGACCCGGGACAGAAGAGACCCAGTACTTC. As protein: CASRPGTEETQYF.

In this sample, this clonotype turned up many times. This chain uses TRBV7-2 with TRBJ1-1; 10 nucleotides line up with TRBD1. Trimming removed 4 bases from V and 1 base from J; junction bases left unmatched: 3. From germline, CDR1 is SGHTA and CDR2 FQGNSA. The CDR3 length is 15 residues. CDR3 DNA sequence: TGTGCCAGCAGCTCCCGGGACAGGGGGAACACTGAAGCTTTCTTT. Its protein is CASSSRDRGNTEAFF.

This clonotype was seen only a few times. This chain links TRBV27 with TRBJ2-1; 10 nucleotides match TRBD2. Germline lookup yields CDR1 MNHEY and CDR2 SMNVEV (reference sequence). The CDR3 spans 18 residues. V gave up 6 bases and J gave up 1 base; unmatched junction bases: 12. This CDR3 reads CASSNPRTSGMSYNEQFF. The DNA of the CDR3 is TGTGCCAGCAGCAACCCTCGAACTAGCGGGATGTCCTACAATGAGCAGTTCTTC.

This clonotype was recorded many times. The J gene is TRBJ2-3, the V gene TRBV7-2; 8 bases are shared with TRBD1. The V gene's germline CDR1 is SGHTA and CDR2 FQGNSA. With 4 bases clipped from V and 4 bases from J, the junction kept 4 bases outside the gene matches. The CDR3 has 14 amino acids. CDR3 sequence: CASSSLTGADTQYF. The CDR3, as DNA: TGTGCCAGCAGCTCGTTGACAGGGGCAGATACGCAGTATTTT.

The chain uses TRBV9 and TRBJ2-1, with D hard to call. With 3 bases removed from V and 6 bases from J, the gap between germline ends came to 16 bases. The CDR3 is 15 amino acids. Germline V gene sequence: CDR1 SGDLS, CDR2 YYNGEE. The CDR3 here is CASSAQFLESNEQFF. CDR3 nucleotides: TGTGCCAGCAGCGCTCAATTCCTAGAGTCCAATGAGCAGTTCTTC.

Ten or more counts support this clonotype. CDR3 coding DNA: TGTGCCAGCAGCTCCGCACCCGGCCTGACAGGAGGCCGCTATGGCTACACCTTC. Translated: CASSSAPGLTGGRYGYTF. The J gene is TRBJ1-2, the V gene TRBV11-2, with D possibly matching TRBD1 (6 bases). Trimming cost V 4 bases and J 4 bases, with 25 bases left between them. The CDR3 loop spans 18 amino acids. CDR1 is SGHAT, CDR2 FQNNGV, per germline.

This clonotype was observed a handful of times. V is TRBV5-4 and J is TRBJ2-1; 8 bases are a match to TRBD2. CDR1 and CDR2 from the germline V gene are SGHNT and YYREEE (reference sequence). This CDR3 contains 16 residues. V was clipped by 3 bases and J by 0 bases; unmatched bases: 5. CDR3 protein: CASSYASGSSYNEQFF. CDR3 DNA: TGTGCCAGCAGCTATGCGAGCGGGAGCTCCTACAATGAGCAGTTCTTC.

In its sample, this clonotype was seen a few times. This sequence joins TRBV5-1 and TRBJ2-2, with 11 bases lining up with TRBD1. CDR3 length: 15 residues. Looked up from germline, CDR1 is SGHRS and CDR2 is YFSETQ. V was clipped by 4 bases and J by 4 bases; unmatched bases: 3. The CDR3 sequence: CASSQGQGATGELFF. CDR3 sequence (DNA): TGCGCCAGCAGCCAAGGACAGGGGGCCACCGGGGAGCTGTTTTTT.

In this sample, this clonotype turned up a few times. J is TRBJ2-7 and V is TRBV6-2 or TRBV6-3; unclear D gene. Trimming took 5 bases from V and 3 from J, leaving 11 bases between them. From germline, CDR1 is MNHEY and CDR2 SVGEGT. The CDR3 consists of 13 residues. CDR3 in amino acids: CASSLNGYYEQYV. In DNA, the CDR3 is TGTGCCAGCAGTCTTAATGGGTACTACGAGCAGTACGTC.

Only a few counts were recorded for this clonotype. CDR3 nucleotide sequence: TGTGCCAGCAGCAACCGCAATACCTACAATGAGCAGTTCTTC. It translates to CASSNRNTYNEQFF. The chain combines TRBV2 with TRBJ2-1; no clear D. Trimming left V 6 bases short and J 2 bases short, with 11 bases between. Germline V gene lookup returns CDR1 SNHLY and CDR2 FYNNEI. CDR3 length: 14 residues.

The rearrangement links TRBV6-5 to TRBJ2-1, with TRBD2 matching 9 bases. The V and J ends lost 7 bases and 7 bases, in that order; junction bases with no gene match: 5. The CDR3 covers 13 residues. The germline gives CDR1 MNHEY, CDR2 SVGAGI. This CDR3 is CASKLAGRNEQFF. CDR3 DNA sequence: TGTGCCAGCAAGCTAGCGGGAAGGAATGAGCAGTTCTTC.

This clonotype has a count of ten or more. CDR3 DNA sequence: TGCGCCAGCAGGGGGGCCCTGGTAGCGGGAGAGGGCAATGAGCAGTTCTTC. Its protein product is CASRGALVAGEGNEQFF. V usage is TRBV5-1 and J usage is TRBJ2-1; 9 bases align to TRBD2. Looked up from germline, CDR1 is SGHRS and CDR2 is YFSETQ. The CDR3 length is 17 residues. After removal of 5 bases from V and 6 bases from J, the junction contained 15 bases not matched to a gene.

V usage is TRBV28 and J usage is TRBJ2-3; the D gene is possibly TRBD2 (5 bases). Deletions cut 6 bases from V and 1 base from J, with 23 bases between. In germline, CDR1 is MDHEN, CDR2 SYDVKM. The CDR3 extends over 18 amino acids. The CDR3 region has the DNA TGTGCCAGCAGACTCACAGTACCCCTAAGAGCGGGCACAGATACGCAGTATTTT. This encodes CASRLTVPLRAGTDTQYF.

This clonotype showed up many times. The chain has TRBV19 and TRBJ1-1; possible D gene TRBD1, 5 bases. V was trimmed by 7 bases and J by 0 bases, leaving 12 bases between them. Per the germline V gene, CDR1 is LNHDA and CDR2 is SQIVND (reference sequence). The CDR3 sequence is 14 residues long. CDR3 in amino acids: CASTFGGVNTEAFF. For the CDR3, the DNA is TGTGCCAGTACCTTCGGAGGGGTGAACACTGAAGCTTTCTTT.

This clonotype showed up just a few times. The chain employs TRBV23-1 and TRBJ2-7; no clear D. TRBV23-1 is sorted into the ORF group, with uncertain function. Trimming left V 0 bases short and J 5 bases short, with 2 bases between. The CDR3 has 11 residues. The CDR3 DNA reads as TGCGCCAGCAGTCAATCCCACGAGCAGTACTTC. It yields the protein CASSQSHEQYF.

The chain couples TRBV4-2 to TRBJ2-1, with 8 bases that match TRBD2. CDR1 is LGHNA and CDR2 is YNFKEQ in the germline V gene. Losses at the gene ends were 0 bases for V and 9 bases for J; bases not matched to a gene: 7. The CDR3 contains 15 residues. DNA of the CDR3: TGTGCCAGCAGCCAAGATAGCCGGGAGGGTGGTGAGCAGTTCTTC. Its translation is CASSQDSREGGEQFF.